Below, 14 T cell receptor beta chains from the same sample are listed, as sequenced in a study of Graves' ophthalmopathy and Graves' hyperthyroidism. The TCR beta CDR3 regions underwent amplification from RNA transcripts. The library came from an HTBI-primed first-round RT-PCR and a second-round multiplex PCR. TCRdb ran MiXCR on the multiplex PCR reads and lists one entry per CDR3 protein. Of roughly 300,000 distinct CDR3 sequences in the sample, 17% were seen once. The source material was peripheral blood. The receptor set was obtained from an adult man with Graves' ophthalmopathy.

This clonotype was seen repeatedly, ten times or more. The V call is TRBV20-1, the J call TRBJ1-1; a weak D match, TRBD1 (5 bases). Germline assignment: CDR1 DFQATT and CDR2 SNEGSKA (reference sequence). V lost 1 base to trimming and J lost 0 bases, with 6 bases between them. CDR3 length equals 13 residues. This CDR3 reads CSARGQMNTEAFF. The DNA of the CDR3 is TGCAGTGCTAGAGGACAGATGAACACTGAAGCTTTCTTT.

This clonotype was seen at least ten times. The chain has TRBV4-3 and TRBJ1-2; TRBD1 is a possible D gene (6 bases). CDR1 is LGHNA and CDR2 is YSLEER in the germline V gene. V lost 3 bases and J lost 2, with 13 bases in between. The CDR3 has 15 residues. The CDR3 nucleotides read TGCGCCAGCAGCCAGGGGCGGACAGACAACTATGGCTACACCTTC. This gives the protein CASSQGRTDNYGYTF.

The rearrangement uses TRBV11-2 and TRBJ2-1; TRBD2 matches 12 bases. J gave up 9 bases and V 5 bases, and 8 bases lay outside the gene matches. This CDR3 has 15 residues. Germline CDR1 reads SGHAT; CDR2 reads FQNNGV. CDR3 DNA sequence: TGTGCCAGCAGCCTCAGACTAGCGGGAGAGGTTGAGCAGTTCTTC. As protein: CASSLRLAGEVEQFF.

This clonotype has at least ten counts. This chain joins TRBV15 and TRBJ1-2; no firm D call. Trimming took 0 bases from V and 3 from J, leaving 14 bases between them. This CDR3 region has 16 residues. Per the germline V gene, CDR1 is LNHNV and CDR2 is YYDKDF (reference sequence). In DNA, the CDR3 is TGTGCCACCAGCAGAGATCGGGTTGGGTTCGACTATGGCTACACCTTC. This codes for CATSRDRVGFDYGYTF.

A remark on this clonotype: The junction shows a germline mismatch at one end, possibly a read error. The chain recombines TRBV12-3 or TRBV12-4 with TRBJ2-1; TRBD1 or TRBD2 may be the D gene (5 bases each). This CDR3 is built from 12 residues. The CDR3 region has the DNA TGTGCCAGTAGTTTTCCCATGGGGGTGCAGTTCTTC. Translating gives CASSFPMGVQFF.

Many counts were recorded for this clonotype. The V and J genes are TRBV29-1 and TRBJ2-5; 8 nucleotides align to TRBD1. Germline CDR1 is SQVTM and CDR2 is ANQGSEA. V was clipped by 5 bases and J by 1 base; unmatched bases: 3. This CDR3 is built from 13 residues. The CDR3 bases are TGCAGCGTTTCGACAGGGGCCCAAGAGACCCAGTACTTC. This sequence encodes CSVSTGAQETQYF.

This clonotype was observed at least ten times. The chain recombines TRBV12-3 or TRBV12-4 with TRBJ1-2; D perhaps matches TRBD1 (6 bases). V was clipped by 2 bases and J by 7 bases, with 11 bases between them. CDR3 length: 13 residues. The CDR3 here is CASSLSGGGGYTF. In DNA form, the CDR3 reads TGTGCCAGCAGTTTAAGCGGGGGCGGTGGCTACACCTTC.

This clonotype was picked up many times. The chain has TRBV28 and TRBJ1-5, with D tentatively TRBD1 (6 bases). The germline V gene encodes CDR1 MDHEN and CDR2 SYDVKM. Trimming took 5 bases from V and 4 from J, leaving 15 bases between them. The CDR3 has 15 amino acids. The CDR3 here is CASSVTQGSNQPQHF. The DNA for the CDR3 is TGTGCCAGCAGTGTAACCCAGGGGTCTAATCAGCCCCAGCATTTT. The entire variable domain, with the rest obtained from reference TRBV28 and TRBJ1-5, is as follows: DVKVTQSSRYLVKRTGEKVFLECVQDMDHENMFWYRQDPGLGLRLIYFSYDVKMKEKGDIPEGYSVSREKKERFSLILESASTNQTSMYLCASSVTQGSNQPQHFGDGTRLSIL.

This chain joins TRBV27 and TRBJ1-2; D is perhaps TRBD1 (5 bases). Looked up from germline, CDR1 is MNHEY and CDR2 is SMNVEV (reference sequence). The CDR3 runs 14 residues. Between the trimmed V and J ends, which lost 8 bases and 6 bases, there was a span of 19 bases. The CDR3 is CASHRSGGSDGYTF. CDR3 DNA sequence: TGTGCCAGCCACAGGTCTGGGGGATCGGATGGCTACACCTTC.

Ten or more counts support this clonotype. The chain carries TRBV30 and TRBJ1-5, with D perhaps matching TRBD1 (6 bases). The CDR3 runs 15 residues. Germline values: CDR1 GTSNPN, CDR2 SVGIG (reference sequence). V was shortened by 4 bases and J by 4 bases, with 17 bases between the two germline ends. CDR3 DNA: TGTGCCTGGAATTTCGGTGGCAGGGGTAATCAGCCCCAGCATTTT. Its protein is CAWNFGGRGNQPQHF.

There are many counts of this clonotype. The chain uses TRBV6-5 and TRBJ1-2; D unclear. CDR3 length: 16 amino acids. Trimming left V 2 bases short and J 8 bases short, with 21 bases between. Germline-derived CDR1 and CDR2 are MNHEY and SVGAGI. The CDR3 here is CASSYLERVHLGGYTF. In nucleotides, the CDR3 is TGTGCCAGCAGTTACCTCGAGAGGGTTCACCTGGGGGGCTACACCTTC.

This clonotype was found many times. The chain combines TRBV30 with TRBJ1-5, with a tentative D call TRBD1 (6 bases). The germline V gene has CDR1 GTSNPN and CDR2 SVGIG (reference sequence). The CDR3 totals 15 residues. Trimming removed 1 base from V and 7 bases from J, with 17 bases in between. CDR3 sequence (DNA): TGTGCCTGGAGTGAGGGGGTCAGCTCGTCCCAGCCCCAGCATTTT. Its protein is CAWSEGVSSSQPQHF.

This clonotype was seen at least ten times. CDR3 region: CAWNQGLQNPYEQYF. CDR3 nucleotide sequence: TGTGCCTGGAATCAGGGACTACAGAATCCCTACGAGCAGTACTTC. The chain has TRBV30 and TRBJ2-7; 7 bases agree with TRBD2. Trimming cost V 4 bases and J 2 bases; bases outside gene matches: 11. The CDR3 is 15 amino acids. Per the germline V gene, CDR1 is GTSNPN and CDR2 is SVGIG (reference sequence).

The table lists this clonotype with many counts. This sequence joins TRBV20-1 and TRBJ2-7, with 9 bases fitting TRBD2. Germline V gene sequence: CDR1 DFQATT, CDR2 SNEGSKA (reference sequence). The V and J ends lost 2 bases and 3 bases, in that order; junction bases with no gene match: 5. This CDR3 comprises 14 residues. The CDR3 here is CSARPSGNRYEQYF. CDR3 DNA: TGCAGTGCTAGACCTAGCGGGAACCGCTACGAGCAGTACTTC.